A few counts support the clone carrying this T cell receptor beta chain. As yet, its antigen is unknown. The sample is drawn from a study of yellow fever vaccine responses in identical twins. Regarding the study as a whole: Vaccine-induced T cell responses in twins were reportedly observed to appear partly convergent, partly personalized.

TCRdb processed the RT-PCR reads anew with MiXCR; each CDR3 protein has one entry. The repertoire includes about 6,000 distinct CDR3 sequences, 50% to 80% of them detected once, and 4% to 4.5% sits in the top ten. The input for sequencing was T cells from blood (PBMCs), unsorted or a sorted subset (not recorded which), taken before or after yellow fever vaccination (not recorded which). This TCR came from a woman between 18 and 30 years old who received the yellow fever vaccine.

The CDR3 loop is CSAQGGSHTEAFF. As DNA, the CDR3 is TGCAGTGCTCAAGGGGGTTCTCACACTGAAGCTTTCTTT. The chain recombines TRBV20-1 with TRBJ1-1; TRBD1 is a possible D gene (6 bases). V lost 5 bases and J 3 bases, leaving 13 bases between the germline ends. The CDR3 spans 13 residues. CDR1 and CDR2 (germline): DFQATT, SNEGSKA (reference sequence).